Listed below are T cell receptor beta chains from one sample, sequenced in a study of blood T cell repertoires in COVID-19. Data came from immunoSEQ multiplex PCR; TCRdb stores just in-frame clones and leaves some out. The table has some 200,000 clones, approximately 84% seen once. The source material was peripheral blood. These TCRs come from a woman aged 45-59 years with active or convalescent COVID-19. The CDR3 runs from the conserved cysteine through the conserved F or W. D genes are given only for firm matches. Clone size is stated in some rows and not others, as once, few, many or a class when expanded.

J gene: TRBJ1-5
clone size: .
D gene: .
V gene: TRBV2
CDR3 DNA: TGTGCCAGCAGTGCGGCGGACATCGCGATGAATAGCAATCAGCCCCAGCATTTT
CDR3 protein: CASSAADIAMNSNQPQHF

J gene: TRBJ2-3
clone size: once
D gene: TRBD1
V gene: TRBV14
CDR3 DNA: TGTGCCAGCAGCCAACAGGGGGCCGTCGGAGATACGCAGTATTTT
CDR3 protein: CASSQQGAVGDTQYF

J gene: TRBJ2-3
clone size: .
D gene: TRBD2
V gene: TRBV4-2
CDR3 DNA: TGTGCCAGCAGCCAACTCGGGACTAGCGGGGGCCTCTTCATTCAGTATTTT
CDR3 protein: CASSQLGTSGGLFIQYF

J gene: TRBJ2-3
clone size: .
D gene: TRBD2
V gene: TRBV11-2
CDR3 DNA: TGTGCCAGCAGCGCATGGGGGGGAGAGACAGATACGCAGTATTTT
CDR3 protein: CASSAWGGETDTQYF

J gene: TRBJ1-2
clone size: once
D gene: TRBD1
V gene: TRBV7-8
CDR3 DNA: TGTGCCAGCAGCAGGCCGGGACAGCCACAAAAGGCAGGCTACACCTTC
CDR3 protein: CASSRPGQPQKAGYTF

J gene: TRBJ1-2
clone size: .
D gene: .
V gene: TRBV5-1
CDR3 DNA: TGCGCCAGCAGCTTGGGGCCCGATCGACGGGTCTATGGCTACACCTTC
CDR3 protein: CASSLGPDRRVYGYTF

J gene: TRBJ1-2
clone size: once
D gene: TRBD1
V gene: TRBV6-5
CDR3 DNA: TGTGCCAGCAGTTACCGCCGGACAGGGGACTATGGCTACACCTTC
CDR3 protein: CASSYRRTGDYGYTF

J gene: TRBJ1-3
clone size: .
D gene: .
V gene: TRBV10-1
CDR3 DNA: TGCGCCAGCAGTCGGACAGAATCTGGAAACACCATATATTTT
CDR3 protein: CASSRTESGNTIYF

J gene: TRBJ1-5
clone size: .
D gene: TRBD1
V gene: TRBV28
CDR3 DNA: TGTGCCAGCAGTCACGACAGGGGGATAGGAAGCAATCAGCCCCAGCATTTT
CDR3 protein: CASSHDRGIGSNQPQHF

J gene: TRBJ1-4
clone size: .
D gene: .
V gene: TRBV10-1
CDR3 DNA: TGCGCCAGCGCTACCTCGGGTATCAATGAAAAACTGTTTTTT
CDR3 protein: CASATSGINEKLFF

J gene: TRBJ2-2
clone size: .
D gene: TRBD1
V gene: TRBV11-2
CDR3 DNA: TGTGCCAGCAGCCCGACAGGGGGCGCGTTGGGCGGGGAGCTGTTTTTT
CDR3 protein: CASSPTGGALGGELFF

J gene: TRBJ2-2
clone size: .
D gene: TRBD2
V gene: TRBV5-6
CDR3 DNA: TGTGCCAGCAGCTTATTCCTTGCGGGAGGAGGAACCGGGGAGCTGTTTTTT
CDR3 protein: CASSLFLAGGGTGELFF

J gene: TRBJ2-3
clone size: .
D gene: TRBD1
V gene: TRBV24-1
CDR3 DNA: TGTGCCACCAGCCTCGGGACAGACACAGATACGCAGTATTTT
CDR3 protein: CATSLGTDTDTQYF

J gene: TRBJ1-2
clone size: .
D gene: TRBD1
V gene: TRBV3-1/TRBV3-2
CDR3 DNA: TGTGCCAGCAGCCAAGATTTGGGACAGGGCGCCTATGGCTACACCTTC
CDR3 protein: CASSQDLGQGAYGYTF

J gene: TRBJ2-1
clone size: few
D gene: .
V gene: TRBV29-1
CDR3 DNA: TGCAGCGTTGAAATCTTCAATGAGCAGTTCTTC
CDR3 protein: CSVEIFNEQFF

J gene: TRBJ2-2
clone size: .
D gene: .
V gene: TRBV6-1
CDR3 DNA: TGTGCCAGCAGTGAAGGGGCAGACACCGGGGAGCTGTTTTTT
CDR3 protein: CASSEGADTGELFF

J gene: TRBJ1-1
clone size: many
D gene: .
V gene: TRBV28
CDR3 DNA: TGTGCCAGCAGAAAACAGGGTTTCACTGAAGCTTTCTTT
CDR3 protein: CASRKQGFTEAFF

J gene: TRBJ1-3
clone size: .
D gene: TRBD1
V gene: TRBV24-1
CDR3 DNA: TGTGCCACCAGTGATTTGGGGGGACAGGGGGCGAGTAACACCATATATTTT
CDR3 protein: CATSDLGGQGASNTIYF

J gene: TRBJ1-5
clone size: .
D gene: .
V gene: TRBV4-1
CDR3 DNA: TGCGCCAGCAGCCAAGAGGTACAGGCCTGGCAGCCCCAGCATTTT
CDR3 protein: CASSQEVQAWQPQHF

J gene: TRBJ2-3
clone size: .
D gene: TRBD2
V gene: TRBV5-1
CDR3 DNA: TGCGCCAGCAGCTTAGGGTTTAGCGGGGGCCGAGGAGCAGATACGCAGTATTTT
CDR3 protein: CASSLGFSGGRGADTQYF

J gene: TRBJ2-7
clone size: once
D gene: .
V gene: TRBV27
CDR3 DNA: TGTGCCAGCAGTTTATCGAGCAGGGTATTGGACGAGCAGTATTTC
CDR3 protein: CASSLSSRVLDEQYF

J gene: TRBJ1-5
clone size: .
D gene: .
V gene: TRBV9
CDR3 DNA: TGTGCCAGCAGCAGACTCCCCGGGATACAGCCCCAGCATTTT
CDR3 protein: CASSRLPGIQPQHF

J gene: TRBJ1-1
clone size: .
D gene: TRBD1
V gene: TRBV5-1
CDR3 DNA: TGCGCCAGCAGCCCACAGGGGGCGAGTACTGAAGCTTTCTTT
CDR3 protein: CASSPQGASTEAFF

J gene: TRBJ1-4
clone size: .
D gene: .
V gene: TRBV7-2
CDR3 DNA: TGTGCCAGCAGCTTTGGGGGGGCGCGGAGTGAAAAACTGTTTTTT
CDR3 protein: CASSFGGARSEKLFF

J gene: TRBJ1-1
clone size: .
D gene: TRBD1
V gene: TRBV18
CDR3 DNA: TGTGCCAGCTCCCCTGACAGGGGCACTGAAGCTTTCTTT
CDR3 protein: CASSPDRGTEAFF

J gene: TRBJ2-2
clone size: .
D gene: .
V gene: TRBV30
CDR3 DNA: TGTGCCTGGAGTCCGAAGGAAGCGGTGTTGTTTTTT
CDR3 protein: CAWSPKEAVLFF

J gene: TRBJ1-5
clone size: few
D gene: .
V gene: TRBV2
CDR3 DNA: TGTGCCAGCAGTGAATTAACCGGTTATAGCAATCAGCCCCAGCATTTT
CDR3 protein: CASSELTGYSNQPQHF

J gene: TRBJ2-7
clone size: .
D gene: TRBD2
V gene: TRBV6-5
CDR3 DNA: TGTGCCAGCAGCTACGGGACTAGCGGGAGTGTGAACGAGCAGTACTTC
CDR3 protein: CASSYGTSGSVNEQYF

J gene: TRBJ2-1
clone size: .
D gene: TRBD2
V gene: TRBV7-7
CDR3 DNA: TGTGCCAGCAGTAAACGGGGGGGCCCCACAGATGAGCAGTTCTTC
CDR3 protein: CASSKRGGPTDEQFF

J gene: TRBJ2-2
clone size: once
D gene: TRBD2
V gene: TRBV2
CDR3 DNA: TGTGCCAGCAGCACCGGCGCTAGCGGCCCTTCGCCCACCGGGGAGCTGTTTTTT
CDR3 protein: CASSTGASGPSPTGELFF

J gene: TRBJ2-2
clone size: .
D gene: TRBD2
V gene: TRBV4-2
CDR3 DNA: TGTGCCAGCTCCTTAGCGGGGGTCGACACCGGGGAGCTGTTTTTT
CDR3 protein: CASSLAGVDTGELFF

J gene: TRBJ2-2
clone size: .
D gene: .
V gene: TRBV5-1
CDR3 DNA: TGCGCCAGCAGCAACGGACTTTTATACACCGGGGAGCTGTTTTTT
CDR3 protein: CASSNGLLYTGELFF

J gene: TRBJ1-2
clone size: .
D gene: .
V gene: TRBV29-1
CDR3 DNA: TGCAGCGTGGCCCGAACTGGGGCCGCCTATGGCTACACCTTC
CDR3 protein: CSVARTGAAYGYTF

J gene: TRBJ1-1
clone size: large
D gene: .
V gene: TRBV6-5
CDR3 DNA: TGTGCCAGCAGTTTATTGGGGAGGGGCACTGAAGCTTTCTTT
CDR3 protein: CASSLLGRGTEAFF

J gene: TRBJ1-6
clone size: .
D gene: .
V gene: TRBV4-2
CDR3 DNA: TGTGCCAGCAGCCTCGGTTGGGGACATGACGTCGAATCACCCCTCCACTTT
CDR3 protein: CASSLGWGHDVESPLHF

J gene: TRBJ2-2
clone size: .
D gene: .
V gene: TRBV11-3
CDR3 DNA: TGTGCCAGCAGCTTTAACCGGGCCGGGGAGCTGTTTTTT
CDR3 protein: CASSFNRAGELFF

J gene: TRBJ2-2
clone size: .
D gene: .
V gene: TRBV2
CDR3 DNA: TGTGCCAGCCTGGAGGCCTTGAACACCGGGGAGCTGTTTTTT
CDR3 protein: CASLEALNTGELFF

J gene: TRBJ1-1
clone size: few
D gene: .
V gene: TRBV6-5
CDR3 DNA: TGTGCCAGCAGTCAATCTACCGGGACATCTGAAGCTTTCTTT
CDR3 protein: CASSQSTGTSEAFF

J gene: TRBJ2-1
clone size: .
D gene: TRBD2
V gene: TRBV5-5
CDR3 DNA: TGTGCCAGCAGCTTGGGACTAGCGGGAGCCCATGAGCAGTTCTTC
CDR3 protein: CASSLGLAGAHEQFF

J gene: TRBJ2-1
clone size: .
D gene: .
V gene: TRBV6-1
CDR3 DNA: TGTGCCAGCAGTGAAGTTATCTGGGGGCGCTCCTACAATGAGCAGTTCTTC
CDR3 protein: CASSEVIWGRSYNEQFF

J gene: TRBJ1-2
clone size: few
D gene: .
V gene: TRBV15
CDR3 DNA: TGTGCCACCAGAGTCGGGGGGGGGCAGGACTATGGCTACACCTTC
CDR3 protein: CATRVGGGQDYGYTF

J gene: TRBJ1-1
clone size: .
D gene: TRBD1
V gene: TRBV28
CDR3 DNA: TGTGCCAGCAGGGGGCGGGGACAGGGGTGGAACACTGAAGCTTTCTTT
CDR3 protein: CASRGRGQGWNTEAFF

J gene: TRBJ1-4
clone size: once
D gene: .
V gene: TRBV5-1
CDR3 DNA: TGCGCCAGCAGCCTGACAAGGAATGAAAAACTGTTTTTT
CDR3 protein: CASSLTRNEKLFF

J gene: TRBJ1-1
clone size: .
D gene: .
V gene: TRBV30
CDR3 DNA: TGTGCCTGGAGTGCCCCCGGCCGGGGTACTTTCTTT
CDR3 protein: CAWSAPGRGTFF

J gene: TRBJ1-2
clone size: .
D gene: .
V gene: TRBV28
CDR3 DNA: TGTGCCAGCAGCAGGGGCCAAGGGGGCTACACCTTC
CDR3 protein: CASSRGQGGYTF

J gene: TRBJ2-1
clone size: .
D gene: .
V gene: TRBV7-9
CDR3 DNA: TGTGCCAGCAGCTTGATTTCAGGGGGGCACAATGAGCAGTTCTTC
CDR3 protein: CASSLISGGHNEQFF

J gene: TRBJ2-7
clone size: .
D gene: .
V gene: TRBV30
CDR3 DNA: TGTGCCTGGGGGGAAGACCAGCGCGAGCAGTACTTC
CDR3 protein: CAWGEDQREQYF

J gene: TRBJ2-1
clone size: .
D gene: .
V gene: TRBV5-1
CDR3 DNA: TGCGCCAGCAGCAGATCGCCGCTTAGCTCCTACAATGAGCAGTTCTTC
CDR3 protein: CASSRSPLSSYNEQFF

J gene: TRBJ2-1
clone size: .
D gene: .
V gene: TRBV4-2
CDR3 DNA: TGTGCCAGCAGCCCTCGGGTGGAAGACTACAATGAGCAGTTCTTC
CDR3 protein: CASSPRVEDYNEQFF